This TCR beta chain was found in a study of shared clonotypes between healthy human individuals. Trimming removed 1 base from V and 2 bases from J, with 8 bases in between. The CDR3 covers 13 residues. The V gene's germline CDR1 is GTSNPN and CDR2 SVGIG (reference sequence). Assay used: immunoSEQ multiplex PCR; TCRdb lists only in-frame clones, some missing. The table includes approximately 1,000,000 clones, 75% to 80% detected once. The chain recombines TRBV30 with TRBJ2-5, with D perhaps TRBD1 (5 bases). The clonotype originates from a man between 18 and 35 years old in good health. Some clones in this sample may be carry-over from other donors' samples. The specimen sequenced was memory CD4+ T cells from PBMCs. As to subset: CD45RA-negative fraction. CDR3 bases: TGTGCCTGGAGTGCAGGGTTTCAAGAGACCCAGTACTTC. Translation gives CAWSAGFQETQYF.